The sequence of this T cell receptor beta chain was determined in a study of blood T cell repertoires in COVID-19. Study in general: Samples taken during acute and convalescent COVID-19 were collected in the United States, Italy and Spain. Nucleic acid was either cDNA or gDNA, and it came from T cells, B-cell-depleted T cells, or PBMCs.

In the original workflow: Using reference gene primer amplification, nucleated cell counts were estimated. TCRdb's copy holds only in-frame clones and misses some; the assay was immunoSEQ multiplex PCR. The V and J calls and clone size were taken over from that table, and D and trimming were inferred from the DNA. This sample carries approximately 180,000 clones, about four fifths of them seen once, and the ten largest clones take around 12%. Seattle patients were enrolled during active infection and followed longitudinally. The ends lost 11 bases at V and 6 bases at J; junction bases unmatched: 7. The CDR3 extends over 14 amino acids.

The gene calls are TRBV23-1 and TRBJ2-1, with 13 bases identical to TRBD2. TRBV23-1 is sorted into the ORF group, with uncertain function. The sequence was collected from a woman of 80 years or more with COVID-19, enrolled during active disease. The sequencing input was peripheral blood. In nucleotides, the CDR3 is TGCGCCCGTGGACTAGCGGGAGTTAGCAATGAGCAGTTCTTC. This encodes CARGLAGVSNEQFF.